The clone carrying this TCR beta chain turned up a few times. This sample is part of a study of T-cell reconstitution after alpha-beta-depleted transplantation in children. Preparation of the TCRbeta library was carried out with unique molecular identifiers. MiXCR, run by TCRdb on the PCR reads, gives a single entry per CDR3 protein. This sample carries about 540,000 distinct CDR3 sequences, approximately 16% of them seen once, and the ten largest clones take about 3.1%. The CDR3 has 16 residues. With 7 bases clipped from V and 5 bases from J, the junction kept 13 bases outside the gene matches. Germline loops: CDR1 LNHDA, CDR2 SQIVND (reference sequence).

This chain uses TRBV19 with TRBJ2-2, with 7 bases that match TRBD1. The sequence was collected from a human donor who donated a stem cell graft to a child with acute lymphoblastic leukemia. Specimen: PBMCs from the stem cell graft donor, collected from the stem cell graft. The CDR3 loop is CASTDRGQGPTGELFF. The CDR3 DNA is TGTGCCAGTACCGATAGGGGGCAGGGCCCAACCGGGGAGCTGTTTTTT.